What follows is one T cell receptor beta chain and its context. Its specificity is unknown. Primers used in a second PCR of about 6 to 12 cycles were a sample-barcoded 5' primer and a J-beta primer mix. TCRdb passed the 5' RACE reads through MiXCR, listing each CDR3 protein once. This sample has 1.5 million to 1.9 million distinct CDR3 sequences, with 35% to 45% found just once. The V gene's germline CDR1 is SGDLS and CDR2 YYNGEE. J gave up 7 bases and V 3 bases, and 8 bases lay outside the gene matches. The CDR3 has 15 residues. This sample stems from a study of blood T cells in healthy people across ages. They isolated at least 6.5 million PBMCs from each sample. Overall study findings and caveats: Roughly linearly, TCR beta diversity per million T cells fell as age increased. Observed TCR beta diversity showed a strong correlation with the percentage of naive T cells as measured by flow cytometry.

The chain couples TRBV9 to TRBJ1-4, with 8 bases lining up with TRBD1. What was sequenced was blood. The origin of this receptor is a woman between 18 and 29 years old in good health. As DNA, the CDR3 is TGTGCCAGCAGCGCCGAGACAGGGGCTGGTGAAAAACTGTTTTTT. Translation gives CASSAETGAGEKLFF.